The clone carrying this T cell receptor (beta chain) was counted ten times or more. Its antigen is as yet unknown. Per germline, CDR1 KGHDR and CDR2 SFDVKD. This CDR3 has 21 amino acids. V lost 1 base to trimming and J lost 2 bases; unmatched junction nucleotides: 19. These data come from a study of early T cells in non-severe SARS-CoV-2 infection. Background on the study: From unsorted whole blood, bulk RNA was sequenced, and the chains remained unpaired. General study results and limits: Matching against VDJdb likely underestimated virus-specific expansions, favoring anti-spike CD8.

One entry per CDR3 protein results from TCRdb running MiXCR on the 5' RACE reads. The sample includes some 19,000 distinct CDR3 sequences, approximately 4.4% seen only once; the top ten take 7.2%. The origin of this receptor is an adult who was a healthcare worker with PCR-confirmed SARS-CoV-2 infection or an uninfected control (not recorded which). The V gene is TRBV24-1, the J gene TRBJ2-3; 8 bases line up with TRBD1. The sample was whole blood. CDR3 sequence: CATSDFPYPGTGLRFTDTQYF. Here the CDR3 DNA reads TGTGCCACCAGTGATTTTCCCTACCCGGGGACAGGTCTGAGGTTCACAGATACGCAGTATTTT.